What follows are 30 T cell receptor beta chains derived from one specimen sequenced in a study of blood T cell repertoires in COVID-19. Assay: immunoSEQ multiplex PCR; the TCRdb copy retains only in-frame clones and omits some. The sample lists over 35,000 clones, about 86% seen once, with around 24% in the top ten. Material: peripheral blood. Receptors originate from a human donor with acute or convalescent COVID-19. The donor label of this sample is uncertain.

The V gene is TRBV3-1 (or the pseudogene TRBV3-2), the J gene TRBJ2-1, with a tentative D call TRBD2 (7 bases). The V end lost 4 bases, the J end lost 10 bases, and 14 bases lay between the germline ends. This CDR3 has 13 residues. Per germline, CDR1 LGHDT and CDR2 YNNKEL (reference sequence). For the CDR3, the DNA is TGTGCCAGCAGCCTTGGGGGGGGCTGGGAGCAGTTCTTC. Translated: CASSLGGGWEQFF.

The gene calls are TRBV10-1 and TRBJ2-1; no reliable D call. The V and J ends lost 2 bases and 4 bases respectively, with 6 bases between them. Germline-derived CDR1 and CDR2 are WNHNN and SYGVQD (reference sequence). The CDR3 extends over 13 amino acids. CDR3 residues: CASSETRYNEQFF. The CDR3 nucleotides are TGCGCCAGCAGTGAGACAAGATACAATGAGCAGTTCTTC.

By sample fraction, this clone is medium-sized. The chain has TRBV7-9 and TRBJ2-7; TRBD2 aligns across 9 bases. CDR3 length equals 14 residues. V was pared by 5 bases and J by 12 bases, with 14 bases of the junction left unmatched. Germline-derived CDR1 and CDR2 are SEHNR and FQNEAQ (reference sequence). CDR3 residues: CASSAQTRGGAGYF. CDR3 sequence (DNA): TGTGCCAGCAGCGCACAGACTCGCGGGGGGGCCGGGTACTTC.

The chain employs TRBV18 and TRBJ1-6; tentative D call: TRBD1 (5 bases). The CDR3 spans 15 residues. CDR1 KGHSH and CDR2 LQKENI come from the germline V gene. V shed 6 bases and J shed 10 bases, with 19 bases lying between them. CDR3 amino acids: CASSPESQGGSPLHF. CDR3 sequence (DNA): TGTGCCAGCTCCCCAGAATCGCAGGGTGGATCACCCCTCCACTTT.

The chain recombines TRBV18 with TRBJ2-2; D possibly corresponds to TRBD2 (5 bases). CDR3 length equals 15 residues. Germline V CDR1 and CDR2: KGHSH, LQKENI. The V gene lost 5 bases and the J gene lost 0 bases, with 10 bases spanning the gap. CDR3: CASSAGLTNTGELFF. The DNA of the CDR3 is TGTGCCAGCTCAGCAGGACTGACGAACACCGGGGAGCTGTTTTTT.

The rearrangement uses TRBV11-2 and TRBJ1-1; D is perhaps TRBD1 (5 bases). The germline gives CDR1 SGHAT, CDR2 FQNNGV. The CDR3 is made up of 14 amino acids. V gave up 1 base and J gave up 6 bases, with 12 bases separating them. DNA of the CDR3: TGTGCCAGCAGCTTAGTTCAGGGTATCGCTGAAGCTTTCTTT. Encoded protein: CASSLVQGIAEAFF.

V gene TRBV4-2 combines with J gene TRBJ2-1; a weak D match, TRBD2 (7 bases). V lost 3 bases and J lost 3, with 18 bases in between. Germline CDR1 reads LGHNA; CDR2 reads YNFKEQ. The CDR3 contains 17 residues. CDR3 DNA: TGTGCCAGCAGCCACCCCCGGGCGGGGGCAAACTACAATGAGCAGTTCTTC. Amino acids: CASSHPRAGANYNEQFF.

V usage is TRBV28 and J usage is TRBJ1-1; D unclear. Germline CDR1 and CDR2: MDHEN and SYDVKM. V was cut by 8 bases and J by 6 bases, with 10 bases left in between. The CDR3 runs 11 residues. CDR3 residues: CASRGRPEAFF. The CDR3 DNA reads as TGTGCCAGCCGAGGGAGACCTGAAGCTTTCTTT.

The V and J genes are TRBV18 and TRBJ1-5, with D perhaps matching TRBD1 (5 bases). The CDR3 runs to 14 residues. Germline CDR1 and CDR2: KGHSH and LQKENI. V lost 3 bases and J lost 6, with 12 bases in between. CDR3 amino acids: CASSPDSKGQPQHF. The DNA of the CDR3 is TGTGCCAGCTCACCCGACAGTAAGGGTCAGCCCCAGCATTTT.

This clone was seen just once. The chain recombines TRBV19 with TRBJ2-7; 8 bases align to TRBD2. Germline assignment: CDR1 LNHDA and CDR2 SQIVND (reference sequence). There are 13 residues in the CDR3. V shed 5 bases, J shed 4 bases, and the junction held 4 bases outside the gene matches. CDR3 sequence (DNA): TGTGCCAGTAGTCGGGGGGGTTTTTACGAGCAGTACTTC. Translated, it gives CASSRGGFYEQYF.

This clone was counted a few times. CDR3 sequence reads: CASSQVDRLHYGYTF. CDR3 DNA sequence: TGTGCCAGCAGCCAAGTGGACAGACTTCACTATGGCTACACCTTC. The chain joins TRBV3-1 (or the pseudogene TRBV3-2) to TRBJ1-2; D possibly corresponds to TRBD1 (6 bases). V lost 1 base and J lost 3, with 12 bases in between. This CDR3 contains 15 residues. The V gene's germline CDR1 is LGHDT and CDR2 YNNKEL (reference sequence).

As DNA, the CDR3 is TGTGCCAGCAGCCAAGATCCAGGACGCTTGGGGGGTGAGCAGTTCTTC. It specifies CASSQDPGRLGGEQFF. The rearrangement uses TRBV3-1 (or the pseudogene TRBV3-2) and TRBJ2-1; possibly TRBD2 for D (6 bases). This CDR3 contains 16 residues. Germline CDR1 LGHDT, CDR2 YNNKEL (reference sequence). V shed 0 bases and J shed 9 bases, with 18 bases lying between them.

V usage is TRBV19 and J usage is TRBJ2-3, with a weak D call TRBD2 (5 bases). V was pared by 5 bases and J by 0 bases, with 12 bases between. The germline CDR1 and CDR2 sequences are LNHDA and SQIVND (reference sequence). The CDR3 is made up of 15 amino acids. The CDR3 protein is CASSSPTGSTDTQYF. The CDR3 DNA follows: TGTGCCAGTAGTTCACCGACGGGGAGCACAGATACGCAGTATTTT.

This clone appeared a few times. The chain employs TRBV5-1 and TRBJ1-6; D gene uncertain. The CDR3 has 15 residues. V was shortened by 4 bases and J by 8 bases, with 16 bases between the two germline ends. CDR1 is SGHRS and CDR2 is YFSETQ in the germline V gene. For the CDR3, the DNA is TGCGCCAGCAGCCCACGGTCGGGTAAGGATTCACCCCTCCACTTT. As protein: CASSPRSGKDSPLHF.

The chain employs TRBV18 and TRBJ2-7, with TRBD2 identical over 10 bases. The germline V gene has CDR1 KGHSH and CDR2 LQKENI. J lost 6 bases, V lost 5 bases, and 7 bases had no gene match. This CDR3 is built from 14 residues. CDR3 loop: CASSEAGGNREQYF. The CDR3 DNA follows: TGTGCCAGCTCAGAAGCGGGAGGGAATCGCGAGCAGTACTTC.

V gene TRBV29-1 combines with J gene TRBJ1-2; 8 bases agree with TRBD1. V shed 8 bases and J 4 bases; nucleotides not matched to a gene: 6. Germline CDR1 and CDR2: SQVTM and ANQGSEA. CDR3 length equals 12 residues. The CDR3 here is CSFRQGSYGYTF. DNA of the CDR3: TGCAGCTTCCGACAGGGGTCCTATGGCTACACCTTC.

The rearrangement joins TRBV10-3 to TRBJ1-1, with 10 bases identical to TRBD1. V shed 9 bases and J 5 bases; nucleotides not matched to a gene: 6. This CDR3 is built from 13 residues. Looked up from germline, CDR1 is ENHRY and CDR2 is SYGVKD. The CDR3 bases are TGTGCCATAGACAGGGGGCAGGGGACTGAAGCTTTCTTT. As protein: CAIDRGQGTEAFF.

The CDR3 bases are TGCGCCAGCAGCTTAGTTGAACAGGGGGCATGGGAGCAGTACTTC. Protein product: CASSLVEQGAWEQYF. This sequence joins TRBV5-1 and TRBJ2-7; 9 positions agree with TRBD1. J gave up 7 bases and V 2 bases, and 10 bases lay outside the gene matches. Per the germline V gene, CDR1 is SGHRS and CDR2 is YFSETQ. This CDR3 has 15 residues. The whole variable domain, filled in from reference TRBV5-1 and TRBJ2-7, reads KAGVTQTPRYLIKTRGQQVTLSCSPISGHRSVSWYQQTPGQGLQFLFEYFSETQRNKGNFPGRFSGRQFSNSRSEMNVSTLELGDSALYLCASSLVEQGAWEQYFGPGTRLTVT.

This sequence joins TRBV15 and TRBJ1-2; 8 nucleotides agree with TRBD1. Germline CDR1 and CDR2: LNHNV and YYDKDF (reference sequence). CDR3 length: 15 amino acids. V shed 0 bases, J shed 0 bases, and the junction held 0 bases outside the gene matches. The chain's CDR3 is CATSRETGANYGYTF. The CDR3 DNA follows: TGTGCCACCAGCAGAGAGACAGGGGCTAACTATGGCTACACCTTC.

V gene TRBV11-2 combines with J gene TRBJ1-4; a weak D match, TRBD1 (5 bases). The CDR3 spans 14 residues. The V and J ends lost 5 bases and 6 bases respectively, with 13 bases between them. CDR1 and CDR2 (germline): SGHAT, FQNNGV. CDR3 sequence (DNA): TGTGCCAGCAGCCGATTAGGGGCCGATGAAAAACTGTTTTTT. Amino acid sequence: CASSRLGADEKLFF.

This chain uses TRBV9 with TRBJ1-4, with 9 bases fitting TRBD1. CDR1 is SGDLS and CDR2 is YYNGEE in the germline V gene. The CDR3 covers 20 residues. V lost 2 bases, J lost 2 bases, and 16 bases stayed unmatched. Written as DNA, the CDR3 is TGTGCCAGCAGCGTCGAAAACTCCCGGGACAGGGTGTGTACTAATGAAAAACTGTTTTTT. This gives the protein CASSVENSRDRVCTNEKLFF.

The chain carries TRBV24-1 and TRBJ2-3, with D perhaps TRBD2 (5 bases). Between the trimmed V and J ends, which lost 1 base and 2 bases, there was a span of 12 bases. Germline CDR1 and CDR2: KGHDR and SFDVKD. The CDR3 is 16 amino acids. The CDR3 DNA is TGTGCCACCAGTGATTTTGCCCTAGCCAACACAGATACGCAGTATTTT. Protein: CATSDFALANTDTQYF.

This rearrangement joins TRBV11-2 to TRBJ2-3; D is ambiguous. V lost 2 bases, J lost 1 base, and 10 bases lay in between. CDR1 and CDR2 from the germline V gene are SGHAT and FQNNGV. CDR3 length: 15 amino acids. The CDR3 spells CASSLNPAGTDTQYF. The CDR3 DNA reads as TGTGCCAGCAGCTTAAATCCGGCGGGCACAGATACGCAGTATTTT.

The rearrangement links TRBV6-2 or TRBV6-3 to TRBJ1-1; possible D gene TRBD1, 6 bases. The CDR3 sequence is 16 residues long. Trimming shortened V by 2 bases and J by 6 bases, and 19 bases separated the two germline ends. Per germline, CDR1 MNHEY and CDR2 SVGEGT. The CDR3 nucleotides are TGTGCCAGCAGTTACGGTAGGGGGAGACCGTTGTCTGAAGCTTTCTTT. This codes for CASSYGRGRPLSEAFF.

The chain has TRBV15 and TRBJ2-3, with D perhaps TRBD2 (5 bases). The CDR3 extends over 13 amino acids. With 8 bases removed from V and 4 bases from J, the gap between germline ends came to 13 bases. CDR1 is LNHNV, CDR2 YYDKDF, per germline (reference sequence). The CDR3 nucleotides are TGTGCCACCCACGGGTCTAGCTCAGATACGCAGTATTTT. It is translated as CATHGSSSDTQYF.

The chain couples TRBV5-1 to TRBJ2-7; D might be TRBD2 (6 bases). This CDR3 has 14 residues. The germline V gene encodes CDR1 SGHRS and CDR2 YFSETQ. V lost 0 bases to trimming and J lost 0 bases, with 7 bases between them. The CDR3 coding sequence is TGCGCCAGCAGCTTGGGGACTACCTCCTACGAGCAGTACTTC. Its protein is CASSLGTTSYEQYF.

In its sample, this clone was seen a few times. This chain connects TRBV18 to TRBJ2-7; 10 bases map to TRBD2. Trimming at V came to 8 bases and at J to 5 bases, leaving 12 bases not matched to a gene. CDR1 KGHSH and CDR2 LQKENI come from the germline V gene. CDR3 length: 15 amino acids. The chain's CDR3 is CASDQGSGRAHEQYF. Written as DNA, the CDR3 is TGTGCCAGCGACCAGGGGAGCGGGAGGGCCCACGAGCAGTACTTC.

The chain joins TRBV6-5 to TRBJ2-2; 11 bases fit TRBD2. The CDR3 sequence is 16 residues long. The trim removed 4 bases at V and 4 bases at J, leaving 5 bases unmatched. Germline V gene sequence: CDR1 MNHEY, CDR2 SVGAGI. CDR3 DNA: TGTGCCAGCAGTTCACTAGCGGGGGTTAGCACCGGGGAGCTGTTTTTT. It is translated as CASSSLAGVSTGELFF.

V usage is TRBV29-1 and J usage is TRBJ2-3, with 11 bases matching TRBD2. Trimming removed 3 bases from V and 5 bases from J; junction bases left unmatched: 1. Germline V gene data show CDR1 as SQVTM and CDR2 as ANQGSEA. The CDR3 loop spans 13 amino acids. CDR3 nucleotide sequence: TGCAGCGTTGATAGCGGGAGGGAAGATACGCAGTATTTT. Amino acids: CSVDSGREDTQYF.

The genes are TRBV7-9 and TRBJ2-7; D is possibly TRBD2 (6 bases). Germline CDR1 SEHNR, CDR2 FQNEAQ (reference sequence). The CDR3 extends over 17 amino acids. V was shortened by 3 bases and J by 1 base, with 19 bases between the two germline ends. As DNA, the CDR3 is TGTGCCAGCAGCTTCGGCGGGAAACGGGCTGAGTCCTACGAGCAGTACTTC. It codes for CASSFGGKRAESYEQYF.